These T cell receptor beta chains were read from a single sample in a study of blood T cell repertoires in COVID-19. Some clones are missing from TCRdb's copy, which holds only in-frame ones; the method was immunoSEQ multiplex PCR. The sample holds about 140,000 clones; about 88% are singletons and the top ten take about 2.5%. Sequencing was performed on peripheral blood. The source is a human donor with COVID-19, enrolled during active disease. The donor label of this sample is uncertain. Each CDR3 is given with its conserved first and last residue. D genes are given only for firm matches. The size entry is marked missing in some rows and otherwise reads once, few, many or a size class.

d_call j_call v_call clone_size cdr3_nt cdr3_aa
- TRBJ1-5 TRBV18 - TGTGCCAGCTCACCCTCAGGAAGCAATCAGCCCCAGCATTTT CASSPSGSNQPQHF
TRBD1 TRBJ2-3 TRBV5-1 - TGCGCCAGCAGCGACTCCTCAGGGGGAGCTACAGATACGCAGTATTTT CASSDSSGGATDTQYF
- TRBJ1-2 TRBV7-6 - TGTGCCAGCAGCTCGTCACCGGCTAACTATGGCTACACCTTC CASSSSPANYGYTF
- TRBJ2-3 TRBV6-5 - TGTGCCAGCAGCTTCACTAGAGGGACAGATACGCAGTATTTT CASSFTRGTDTQYF
TRBD2 TRBJ2-2 TRBV6-1 once TGTGCCAGCAGTGAACGGTGGACTAGCGGGATTGACACCGGGGAGCTGTTTTTT CASSERWTSGIDTGELFF
TRBD1 TRBJ2-5 TRBV3-1/TRBV3-2 - TGTGCCAGCAGCCAAGTTACAGGGGGCGAAGAGACCCAGTACTTC CASSQVTGGEETQYF
TRBD1 TRBJ1-4 TRBV7-9 - TGTGCCAGCAGCTCTCGGGACAGGGTTGGTGAAAAACTGTTTTTT CASSSRDRVGEKLFF
TRBD1 TRBJ1-2 TRBV7-6 - TGTGCCAGCAGCTTAGGGACAGGGTCATCTCCGGGGTATGGCTACACCTTC CASSLGTGSSPGYGYTF
TRBD1 TRBJ1-6 TRBV6-5 - TGTGCCAGCAGTTACCGTTACAGGGGGGCACCCCTCCACTTT CASSYRYRGAPLHF
TRBD1 TRBJ2-7 TRBV25-1 many TGTGCCAGCAGCGGGACAGGGGGCTACGAGCAGTACTTC CASSGTGGYEQYF
TRBD2 TRBJ2-2 TRBV7-2 - TGTGCCAGCAGCTCGCAATCTAGCGGGGGGGTACTCGGGGAGCTGTTTTTT CASSSQSSGGVLGELFF
TRBD1 TRBJ1-6 TRBV11-3 - TGTGCCAGCAGCTTAAATGGTCAGGGGGCAAATTCACCCCTCCACTTT CASSLNGQGANSPLHF
- TRBJ1-3 TRBV5-1 - TGCGCCAGCAGCTTGCCAGACTCTGGAAACACCATATATTTT CASSLPDSGNTIYF
- TRBJ2-2 TRBV6-6 - TGTGCCAGCAGGACCGGGACTGAGAACACCGGGGAGCTGTTTTTT CASRTGTENTGELFF
- TRBJ2-3 TRBV5-6 - TGTGCCAGCAGCTTGGCGGGGACAGATACGCAGTATTTT CASSLAGTDTQYF
- TRBJ2-2 TRBV5-1 - TGCGCCAGCAGCTTGGCAACGGCGAACACCGGGGAGCTGTTTTTT CASSLATANTGELFF
- TRBJ1-1 TRBV5-6 - TGTGCCAGCAGCTTGGTGACAGGGAACACTGAAGCTTTCTTT CASSLVTGNTEAFF
TRBD2 TRBJ2-1 TRBV6-5 - TGTGCCAGCAGTTACCGGAGTAGCGGGAACTACAATGAGCAGTTCTTC CASSYRSSGNYNEQFF
- TRBJ2-1 TRBV27 - TGTGCCAGCCCCCTTAAAGGGGGCCCCGGGAGCAATGAGCAGTTCTTC CASPLKGGPGSNEQFF
TRBD1 TRBJ1-2 TRBV5-4 - TGTGCCAGCAGCTTGGGAGGGACAGCGCCCAGCAGCTATGGCTACACCTTC CASSLGGTAPSSYGYTF
TRBD1 TRBJ1-2 TRBV5-6 - TGTGCCAGCAGCCCCGGACAGGGAATCCTGGCTGGCTACACCTTC CASSPGQGILAGYTF
- TRBJ1-2 TRBV6-5 - TGTGCCAGCAGTTACCGCGGGGCTCTCTATGGCTACACCTTC CASSYRGALYGYTF
TRBD1 TRBJ1-5 TRBV5-6 - TGTGCCAGCAGCCTCCCCGGGACAGGGGGCCCTATTAGCAATCAGCCCCAGCATTTT CASSLPGTGGPISNQPQHF
TRBD2 TRBJ2-5 TRBV7-2 - TGTGCCAGCAGCTTAGAGGGCGGGGGGATAGGGGAGACCCAGTACTTC CASSLEGGGIGETQYF
- TRBJ2-5 TRBV18 - TGTGCCAGCTCACCACCGGGCAGGGAAGAGACCCAGTACTTC CASSPPGREETQYF
- TRBJ1-1 TRBV5-1 - TGCGCCAGCAGCCTGGCCCGGGGAGGGTTCTCTGAAGCTTTCTTT CASSLARGGFSEAFF
- TRBJ1-5 TRBV27 - TGTGGGGCAGAGAATCAGCCCCAGCATTTT CGAENQPQHF
- TRBJ2-7 TRBV11-2 - TGTGCCAGCGGGGCCGTATACGAGCAGTACTTC CASGAVYEQYF
TRBD1 TRBJ2-4 TRBV7-9 - TGTGCCAGCTCCCCGAGGCAGGGGGCGCACAAAAACATTCAGTACTTC CASSPRQGAHKNIQYF
TRBD1 TRBJ2-7 TRBV6-6 - TGTGCCAGCAGCCACGGGGGGACAGGGAACTCCTACGAGCAGTACTTC CASSHGGTGNSYEQYF
TRBD1 TRBJ2-2 TRBV18 - TGTGCCAGCTCACCAGGAACAGGGGTCCCCGGGGAGCTGTTTTTT CASSPGTGVPGELFF
TRBD1 TRBJ2-7 TRBV19 - TGTGCCAGTAGTAGGGTCCGGGACAGGAGCTACGAGCAGTACTTC CASSRVRDRSYEQYF
TRBD2 TRBJ2-3 TRBV10-3 few TGTGCCATCAGTGATCCGGGACTAGCTGATACGCAGTATTTT CAISDPGLADTQYF
TRBD2 TRBJ2-1 TRBV7-3 - TGTGCCAGCAGCTCCAGCGGGGGGGCGTACAATGAGCAGTTCTTC CASSSSGGAYNEQFF
- TRBJ1-5 TRBV16 - TGTGCCAGCAGCCAAGGAGTAATACAGCCCCAGCATTTT CASSQGVIQPQHF
TRBD1 TRBJ1-2 TRBV6-5 - TGTGCCAGCAGGACGACAGGGATTAACTATGGCTACACCTTC CASRTTGINYGYTF
- TRBJ1-2 TRBV7-9 - TGTGCCAGCAGCCTGGGAGAGGGACAAGTCTATGGCTACACCTTC CASSLGEGQVYGYTF
- TRBJ2-1 TRBV12-3/TRBV12-4 - TGTGCCAGCAGCCCGGACTATGCGAATGAGCAGTTCTTC CASSPDYANEQFF
- TRBJ1-5 TRBV9 - TGTGCCAGCAGCGCAGGGGACAGCAATCAGCCCCAGCATTTT CASSAGDSNQPQHF
- TRBJ2-5 TRBV9 - TGTGCCAGCAGCGTAGTGGAGGGCGGAGAGACCCAGTACTTC CASSVVEGGETQYF
- TRBJ1-5 TRBV2 - TGTGCCAGCAGTGATCTCGCGGGATATAGCAATCAGCCCCAGCATTTT CASSDLAGYSNQPQHF